This T cell receptor (beta chain) emerged from a study of blood T cell repertoires in COVID-19. The CDR3 consists of 14 residues. Per the germline V gene, CDR1 is SGHNT and CDR2 is YENEEA. V lost 0 bases to trimming and J lost 2 bases, with 7 bases between them. Source study methods: Reference gene primer amplification in the assay estimated nucleated cell counts. Clones were read by immunoSEQ multiplex PCR, and TCRdb kept only the in-frame ones, dropping some. V, J and clone size are those of that table, while D and trimming were read from the DNA. The sample yields about 190,000 clones, roughly four fifths seen once.

The sequenced sample consisted of peripheral blood. This sequence joins TRBV11-3 and TRBJ2-5, with D unresolved. The sequence was collected from a woman in her 70s with active or convalescent COVID-19. The CDR3 sequence: CASSLDGRQETQYF. DNA for the CDR3: TGTGCCAGCAGCTTAGATGGCAGGCAAGAGACCCAGTACTTC.